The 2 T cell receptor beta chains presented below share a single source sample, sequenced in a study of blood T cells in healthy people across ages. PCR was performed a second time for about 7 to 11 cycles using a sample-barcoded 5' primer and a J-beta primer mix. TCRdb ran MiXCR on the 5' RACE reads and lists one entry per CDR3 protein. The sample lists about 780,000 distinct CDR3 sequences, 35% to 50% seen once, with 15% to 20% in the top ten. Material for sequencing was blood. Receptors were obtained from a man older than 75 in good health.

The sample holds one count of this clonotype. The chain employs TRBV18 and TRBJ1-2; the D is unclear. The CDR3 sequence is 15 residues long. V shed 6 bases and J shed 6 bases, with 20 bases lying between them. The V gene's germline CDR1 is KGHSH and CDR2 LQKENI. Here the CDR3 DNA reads TGTGCCAGCTCCCGAGTACAGCAGCTTAGGAATGGCTACACCTTC. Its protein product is CASSRVQQLRNGYTF.

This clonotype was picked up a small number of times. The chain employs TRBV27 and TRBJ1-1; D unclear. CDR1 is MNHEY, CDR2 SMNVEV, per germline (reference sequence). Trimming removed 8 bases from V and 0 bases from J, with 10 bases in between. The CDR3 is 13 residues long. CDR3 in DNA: TGTGCCAGCCTACAGCATATGAACACTGAAGCTTTCTTT. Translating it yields CASLQHMNTEAFF.